The 22 T cell receptor beta chains reported below all come from one sample, sequenced in a study of shared clonotypes between healthy human individuals. Repertoires were generated with immunoSEQ multiplex PCR, while TCRdb's copy carries only in-frame clones and drops some. The sample includes 1.6 million or so clones, approximately 98.5% of them seen just once. Sequenced material: naive CD4+ T cells sorted from blood. Subset: CD45RA+ positively selected. These receptors came from a man aged 25 to 40 in good health.

The chain uses TRBV18 and TRBJ1-1, with D possibly being TRBD1 (6 bases). The CDR3 has 14 amino acids. CDR1 is KGHSH and CDR2 is LQKENI in the germline V gene. The V end lost 6 bases, the J end lost 4 bases, and 15 bases lay between the germline ends. The CDR3 DNA sequence: TGTGCCAGCTCCTCCCAGGGGTGGGGCACTGAAGCTTTCTTT. Its translation is CASSSQGWGTEAFF.

Only one count was recorded for this clone. This sequence joins TRBV30 and TRBJ1-1, with D perhaps TRBD1 (5 bases). CDR1 is GTSNPN, CDR2 SVGIG, per germline (reference sequence). The CDR3 consists of 11 residues. V dropped 3 bases and J dropped 11 bases, with 13 bases sitting between them. The CDR3 region has the DNA TGTGCCTGGAGCATCAGGGTGGGTGCTTTCTTT. This codes for CAWSIRVGAFF.

The rearrangement links TRBV25-1 to TRBJ2-1; TRBD2 matches at 10 bases. The CDR3 has 16 residues. The V gene end was trimmed by 3 bases and the J gene end by 1 base; junction bases not matched to a gene: 3. Germline CDR1 and CDR2: MGHDK and SYGVNS. The DNA of the CDR3 is TGTGCCAGCAGTGATGAACTAGCGGGATCCTACAATGAGCAGTTCTTC. Translating it yields CASSDELAGSYNEQFF.

The V gene is TRBV5-4, the J gene TRBJ2-2; 8 bases agree with TRBD2. CDR1 and CDR2 from the germline V gene are SGHNT and YYREEE (reference sequence). This CDR3 has 18 residues. V shed 4 bases, J shed 3 bases, and the junction held 14 bases outside the gene matches. Here the CDR3 reads CASSARGALAGYTGELFF. The CDR3 DNA reads TGTGCCAGCAGCGCACGGGGGGCGTTAGCGGGGTACACCGGGGAGCTGTTTTTT.

The rearrangement joins TRBV27 to TRBJ2-3; D call uncertain. CDR3 length: 14 residues. Deletions cut 2 bases from V and 3 bases from J, with 9 bases between. The germline gives CDR1 MNHEY, CDR2 SMNVEV (reference sequence). The CDR3 loop reads CASSLGLVTDTQYF. For the CDR3, the DNA is TGTGCCAGCAGTTTAGGGTTGGTTACAGATACGCAGTATTTT.

The genes are TRBV5-4 and TRBJ2-3; D is unclear. V shed 6 bases and J shed 2 bases, with 13 bases lying between them. This CDR3 has 14 amino acids. CDR1 and CDR2 (germline): SGHNT, YYREEE (reference sequence). The CDR3 nucleotides are TGTGCCAGCATATCGGCGCCAAACACAGATACGCAGTATTTT. It specifies CASISAPNTDTQYF.

The rearrangement joins TRBV7-9 to TRBJ2-5; no reliable D call. Germline CDR1 and CDR2: SEHNR and FQNEAQ (reference sequence). The length of the CDR3 is 15 residues. The germline V and J ends were trimmed by 2 bases and 5 bases, with 15 bases remaining between them. The CDR3 sequence: CASSLYRGLGETQYF. CDR3 nucleotide sequence: TGTGCCAGCAGCTTATATCGTGGGCTTGGGGAGACCCAGTACTTC.

The chain combines TRBV19 with TRBJ2-7, with 7 bases matching TRBD1. In germline, CDR1 is LNHDA, CDR2 SQIVND (reference sequence). The CDR3 runs 11 residues. The V segment lost 8 bases and the J segment 5 bases; nucleotides outside the gene matches: 3. This CDR3 reads CASRQGDEQYF. As DNA, the CDR3 is TGTGCCAGTCGACAGGGCGACGAGCAGTACTTC.

This chain joins TRBV5-1 and TRBJ1-5; D is unresolved. Germline assignment: CDR1 SGHRS and CDR2 YFSETQ. The CDR3 is 15 residues long. V was shortened by 0 bases and J by 5 bases, with 12 bases between the two germline ends. CDR3 nucleotide sequence: TGCGCCAGCAGCTTGGATTACAGAACCGATCAGCCCCAGCATTTT. It is translated as CASSLDYRTDQPQHF.

The V call is TRBV5-1, the J call TRBJ2-7, with 10 nucleotides matching TRBD1. V dropped 0 bases and J dropped 2; count of bases not matched to a gene: 14. Germline-derived CDR1 and CDR2 are SGHRS and YFSETQ. The CDR3 sequence is 19 residues long. In DNA form, the CDR3 reads TGCGCCAGCAGCTTGGGTGGACAGGGGGTAATTATGGGGACCTACGAGCAGTACTTC. This sequence encodes CASSLGGQGVIMGTYEQYF.

J is TRBJ2-3 and V is TRBV9; D is perhaps TRBD1 (5 bases). The germline V gene has CDR1 SGDLS and CDR2 YYNGEE. The CDR3 runs 12 residues. Trimming took off 5 bases at V and 6 bases at J, with 10 bases between the two ends. CDR3 in amino acids: CASSAKGDTQYF. The CDR3 DNA reads TGTGCCAGCAGTGCCAAGGGGGATACGCAGTATTTT.

V is TRBV5-6 and J is TRBJ2-1; 16 positions agree with TRBD2. Unmatched junction bases numbered 5, after V lost 4 bases and J lost 10 bases. CDR3 length: 15 residues. Germline CDR1 SGHDT, CDR2 YYEEEE. CDR3 sequence: CASSPGLAGGGEQFF. DNA of the CDR3: TGTGCCAGCAGCCCGGGACTAGCGGGAGGGGGAGAGCAGTTCTTC.

This clone was observed once. The chain couples TRBV28 to TRBJ1-2; the match to TRBD1 covers 9 bases. Germline lookup yields CDR1 MDHEN and CDR2 SYDVKM. This CDR3 is built from 16 residues. V was pared by 8 bases and J by 3 bases, with 13 bases of the junction left unmatched. The CDR3 here is CASSVGQGLRYYGYTF. The CDR3 nucleotides read TGTGCCAGCTCCGTGGGACAGGGCCTCCGGTACTATGGCTACACCTTC.

As to this clone: Other DNA variants within this sample encode the same CDR3. The chain combines TRBV12-5 with TRBJ2-3, with TRBD1 as a possible D gene (6 bases). The CDR3 covers 13 residues. Looked up from germline, CDR1 is LGHNT and CDR2 is FRNRAP. Trimming cost V 3 bases and J 3 bases, with 7 bases left between them. The CDR3 loop reads CASGLQGTDTQYF. The CDR3 DNA reads TGTGCTAGTGGTTTACAGGGAACAGATACGCAGTATTTT.

The chain combines TRBV28 with TRBJ2-2; no clear D. Trimming shortened V by 6 bases and J by 4 bases, and 6 bases separated the two germline ends. The CDR3 contains 12 residues. Per the germline V gene, CDR1 is MDHEN and CDR2 is SYDVKM. The CDR3 protein is CASRLLTGELFF. In nucleotides, the CDR3 is TGTGCCAGCAGACTACTCACCGGGGAGCTGTTTTTT.

The chain carries TRBV2 and TRBJ2-3, with 7 bases that match TRBD2. The CDR3 length is 16 residues. CDR1 and CDR2 (germline): SNHLY, FYNNEI. V shed 7 bases and J 1 base; nucleotides not matched to a gene: 11. The CDR3 loop is CASKSPGGLGTDTQYF. The CDR3 nucleotides are TGTGCCAGCAAGTCGCCGGGGGGATTGGGCACAGATACGCAGTATTTT.

The chain employs TRBV10-3 and TRBJ2-1; D possibly corresponds to TRBD2 (5 bases). CDR1 and CDR2 from the germline V gene are ENHRY and SYGVKD. The CDR3 contains 15 residues. V shed 3 bases and J shed 2 bases, with 11 bases lying between them. CDR3 bases: TGTGCCATCAGTGACCCCGGGGTTCCCTACAATGAGCAGTTCTTC. Translating it yields CAISDPGVPYNEQFF.

The chain joins TRBV5-4 to TRBJ2-5; 10 nucleotides line up with TRBD2. Germline values: CDR1 SGHNT, CDR2 YYREEE (reference sequence). The CDR3 runs to 17 residues. J gave up 4 bases and V 1 base, and 10 bases lay outside the gene matches. Written as DNA, the CDR3 is TGTGCCAGCAGCTTGAAGCTAGCGGGAGTAAGACGAGAGACCCAGTACTTC. It encodes CASSLKLAGVRRETQYF.

The rearrangement joins TRBV11-2 to TRBJ1-1, with D uncertain. The germline V gene encodes CDR1 SGHAT and CDR2 FQNNGV. This CDR3 has 14 residues. Trimming took 6 bases from V and 3 from J, leaving 14 bases between them. The CDR3 reads CASSQKWGDTEAFF. The CDR3 DNA sequence: TGTGCCAGCAGTCAGAAGTGGGGTGACACTGAAGCTTTCTTT.

The V and J genes are TRBV28 and TRBJ1-2; D is uncertain. The CDR3 consists of 12 residues. V was trimmed by 5 bases and J by 5 bases, leaving 9 bases between them. The germline V gene encodes CDR1 MDHEN and CDR2 SYDVKM. The CDR3 DNA sequence: TGTGCCAGCAGTGTGTGGGCTTATGGCTACACCTTC. Protein: CASSVWAYGYTF.

The chain combines TRBV7-9 with TRBJ2-1; 9 bases map to TRBD2. The CDR3 covers 19 residues. Germline V gives CDR1 SEHNR, CDR2 FQNEAQ (reference sequence). The V and J ends lost 1 base and 2 bases, in that order; junction bases with no gene match: 12. CDR3: CASSLGLGGSGSPYNEQFF. The CDR3 coding sequence is TGTGCCAGCAGCTTAGGCTTGGGGGGTAGCGGGAGCCCCTACAATGAGCAGTTCTTC.

This clone was seen only once. CDR3 amino acids: CASSTFAGVRIEQFF. CDR3 DNA sequence: TGCGCCAGCAGTACTTTCGCGGGAGTCCGCATTGAGCAGTTCTTC. V usage is TRBV10-2 and J usage is TRBJ2-1; 7 bases map to TRBD2. Germline CDR1 reads WSHSY; CDR2 reads SAAADI. The J segment lost 9 bases and the V segment lost 5 bases, leaving 13 bases of the junction unmatched. The CDR3 runs to 15 residues.